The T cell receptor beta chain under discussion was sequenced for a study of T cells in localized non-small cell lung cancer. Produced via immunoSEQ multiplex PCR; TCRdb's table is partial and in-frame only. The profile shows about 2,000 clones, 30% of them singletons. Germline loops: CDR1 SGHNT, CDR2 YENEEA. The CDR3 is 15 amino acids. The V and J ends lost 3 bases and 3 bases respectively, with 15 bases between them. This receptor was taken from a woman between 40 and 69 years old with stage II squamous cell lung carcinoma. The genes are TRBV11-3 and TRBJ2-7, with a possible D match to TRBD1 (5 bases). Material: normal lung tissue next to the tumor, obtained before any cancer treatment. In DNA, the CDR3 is TGTGCCAGCAGCTTGACAGAAATACGGCACTACGAGCAGTACTTC. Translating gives CASSLTEIRHYEQYF.